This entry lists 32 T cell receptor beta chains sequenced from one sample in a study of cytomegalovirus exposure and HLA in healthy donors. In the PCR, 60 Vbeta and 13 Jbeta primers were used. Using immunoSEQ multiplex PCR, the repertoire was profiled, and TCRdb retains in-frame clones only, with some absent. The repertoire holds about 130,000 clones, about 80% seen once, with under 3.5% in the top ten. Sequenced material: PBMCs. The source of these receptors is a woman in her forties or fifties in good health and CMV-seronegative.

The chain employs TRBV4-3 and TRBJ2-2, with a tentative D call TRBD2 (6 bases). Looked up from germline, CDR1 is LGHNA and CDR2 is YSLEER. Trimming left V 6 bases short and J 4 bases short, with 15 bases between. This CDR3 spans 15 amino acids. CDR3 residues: CASSRLGGITGELFF. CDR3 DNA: TGCGCCAGCAGTCGACTAGGCGGGATCACCGGGGAGCTGTTTTTT.

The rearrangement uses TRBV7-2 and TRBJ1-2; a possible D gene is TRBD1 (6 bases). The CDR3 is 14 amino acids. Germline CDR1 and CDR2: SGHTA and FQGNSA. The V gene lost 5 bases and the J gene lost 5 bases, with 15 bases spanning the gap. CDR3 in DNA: TGTGCCAGCAGCGGGGACACGGGTCTTTATGGCTACACCTTC. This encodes CASSGDTGLYGYTF.

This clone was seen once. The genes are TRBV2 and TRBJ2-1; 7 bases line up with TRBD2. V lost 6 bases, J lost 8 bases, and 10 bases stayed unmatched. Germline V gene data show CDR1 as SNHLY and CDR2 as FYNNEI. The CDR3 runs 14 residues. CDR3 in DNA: TGTGCCAGCAGCCCACAAGGACTAGTTGATGAGCAGTTCTTC. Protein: CASSPQGLVDEQFF.

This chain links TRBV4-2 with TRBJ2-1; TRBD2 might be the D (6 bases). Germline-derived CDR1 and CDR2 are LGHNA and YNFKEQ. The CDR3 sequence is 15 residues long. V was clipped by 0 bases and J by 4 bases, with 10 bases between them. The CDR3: CASSQEGGLYNEQFF. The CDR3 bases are TGTGCCAGCAGCCAAGAGGGAGGCCTATACAATGAGCAGTTCTTC.

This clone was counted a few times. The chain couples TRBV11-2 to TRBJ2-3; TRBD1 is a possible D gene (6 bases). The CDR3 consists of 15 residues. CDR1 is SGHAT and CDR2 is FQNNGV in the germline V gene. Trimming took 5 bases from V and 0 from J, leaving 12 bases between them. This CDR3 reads CASSQQGESTDTQYF. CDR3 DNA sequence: TGTGCCAGCAGCCAACAGGGAGAAAGCACAGATACGCAGTATTTT.

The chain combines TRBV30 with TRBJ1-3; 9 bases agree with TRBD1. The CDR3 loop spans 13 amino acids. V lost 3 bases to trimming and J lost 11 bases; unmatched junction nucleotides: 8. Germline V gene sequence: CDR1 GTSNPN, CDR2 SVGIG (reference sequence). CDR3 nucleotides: TGTGCCTGGAGGACAGGGGGACCCGTTTCCATATATTTT. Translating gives CAWRTGGPVSIYF. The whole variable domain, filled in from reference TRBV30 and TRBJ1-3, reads SQTIHQWPATLVQPVGSPLSLECTVEGTSNPNLYWYRQAAGRGLQLLFYSVGIGQISSEVPQNLSASRPQDRQFILSSKKLLLSDSGFYLCAWRTGGPVSIYFGEGSWLTVV.

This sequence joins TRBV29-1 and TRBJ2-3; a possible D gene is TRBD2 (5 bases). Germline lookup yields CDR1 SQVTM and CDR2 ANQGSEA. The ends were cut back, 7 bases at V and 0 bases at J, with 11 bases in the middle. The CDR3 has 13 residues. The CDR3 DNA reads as TGCAGCGCCTCGGGAAGGAGCACAGATACGCAGTATTTT. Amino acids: CSASGRSTDTQYF.

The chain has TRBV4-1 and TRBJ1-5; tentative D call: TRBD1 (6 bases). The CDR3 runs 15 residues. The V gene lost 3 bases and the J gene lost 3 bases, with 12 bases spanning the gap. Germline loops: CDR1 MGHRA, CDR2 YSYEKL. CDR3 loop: CASSQDTGINQPQHF. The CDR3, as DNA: TGCGCCAGCAGCCAGGACACAGGGATCAATCAGCCCCAGCATTTT.

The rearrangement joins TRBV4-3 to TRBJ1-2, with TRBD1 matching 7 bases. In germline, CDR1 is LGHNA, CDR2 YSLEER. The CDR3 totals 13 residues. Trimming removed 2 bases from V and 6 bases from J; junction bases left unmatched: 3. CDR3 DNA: TGCGCCAGCAGCCAACAACAGGGGAATGGCTACACCTTC. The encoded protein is CASSQQQGNGYTF.

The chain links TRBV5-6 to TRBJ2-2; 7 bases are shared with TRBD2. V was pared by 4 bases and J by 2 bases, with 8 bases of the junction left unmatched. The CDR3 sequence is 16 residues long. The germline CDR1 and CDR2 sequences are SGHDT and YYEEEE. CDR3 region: CASSPSGGLNTGELFF. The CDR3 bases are TGTGCCAGCAGCCCTAGCGGCGGCTTAAACACCGGGGAGCTGTTTTTT.

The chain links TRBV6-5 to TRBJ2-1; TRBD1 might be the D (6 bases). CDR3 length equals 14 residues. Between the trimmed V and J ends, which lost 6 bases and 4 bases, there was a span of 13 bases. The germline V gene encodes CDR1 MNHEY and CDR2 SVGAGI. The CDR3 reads CASRRQGPYNEQFF. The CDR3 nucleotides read TGTGCCAGCAGGCGGCAGGGGCCGTACAATGAGCAGTTCTTC.

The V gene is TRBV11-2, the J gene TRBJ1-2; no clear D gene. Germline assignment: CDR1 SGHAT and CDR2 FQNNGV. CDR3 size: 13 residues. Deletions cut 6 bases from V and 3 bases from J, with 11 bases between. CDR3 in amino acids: CASSIGPDYGYTF. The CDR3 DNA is TGTGCCAGCAGTATCGGTCCGGACTATGGCTACACCTTC.

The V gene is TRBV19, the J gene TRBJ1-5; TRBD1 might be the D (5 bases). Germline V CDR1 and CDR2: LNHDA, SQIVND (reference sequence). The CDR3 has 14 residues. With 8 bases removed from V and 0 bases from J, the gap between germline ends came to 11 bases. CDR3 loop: CASGGANSNQPQHF. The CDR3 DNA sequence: TGTGCCAGTGGAGGGGCTAATAGCAATCAGCCCCAGCATTTT.

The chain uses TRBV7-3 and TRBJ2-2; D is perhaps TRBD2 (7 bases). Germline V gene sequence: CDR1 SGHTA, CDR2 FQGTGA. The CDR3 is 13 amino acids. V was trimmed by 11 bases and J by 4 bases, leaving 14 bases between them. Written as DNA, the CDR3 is TGTGCCTCCCAGGGGACTATCACCGGGGAGCTGTTTTTT. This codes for CASQGTITGELFF.

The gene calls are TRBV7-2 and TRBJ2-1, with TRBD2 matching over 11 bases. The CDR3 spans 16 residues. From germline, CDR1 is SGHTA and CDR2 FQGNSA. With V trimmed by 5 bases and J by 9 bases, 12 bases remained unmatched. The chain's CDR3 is CASSRLSGRAPIEQFF. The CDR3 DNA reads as TGTGCCAGCAGCAGACTTAGCGGGAGGGCCCCGATTGAGCAGTTCTTC. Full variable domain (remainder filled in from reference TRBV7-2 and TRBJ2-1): GAGVSQSPSNKVTEKGKDVELRCDPISGHTALYWYRQSLGQGLEFLIYFQGNSAPDKSGLPSDRFSAERTGGSVSTLTIQRTQQEDSAVYLCASSRLSGRAPIEQFFGPGTRLTVL.

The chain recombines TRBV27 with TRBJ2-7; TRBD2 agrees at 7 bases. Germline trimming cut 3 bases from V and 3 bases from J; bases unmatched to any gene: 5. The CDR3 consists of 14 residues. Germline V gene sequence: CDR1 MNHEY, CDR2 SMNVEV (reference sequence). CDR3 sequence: CASSFSGRSYEQYF. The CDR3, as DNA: TGTGCCAGCAGTTTTTCCGGGAGGAGCTACGAGCAGTACTTC.

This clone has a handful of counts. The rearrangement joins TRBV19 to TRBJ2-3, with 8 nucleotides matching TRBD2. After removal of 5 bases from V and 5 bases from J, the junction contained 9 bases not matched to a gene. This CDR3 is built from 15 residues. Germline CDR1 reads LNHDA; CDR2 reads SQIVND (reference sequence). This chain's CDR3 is CASSQGAGEVDTQYF. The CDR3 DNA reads TGTGCCAGTAGTCAGGGAGCGGGAGAGGTAGATACGCAGTATTTT.

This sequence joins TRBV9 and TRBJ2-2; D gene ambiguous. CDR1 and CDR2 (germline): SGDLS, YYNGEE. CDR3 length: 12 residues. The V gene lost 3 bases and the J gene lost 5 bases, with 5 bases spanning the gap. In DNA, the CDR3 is TGTGCCAGCAGCGGCGGAACCGGGGAGCTGTTTTTT. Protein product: CASSGGTGELFF.

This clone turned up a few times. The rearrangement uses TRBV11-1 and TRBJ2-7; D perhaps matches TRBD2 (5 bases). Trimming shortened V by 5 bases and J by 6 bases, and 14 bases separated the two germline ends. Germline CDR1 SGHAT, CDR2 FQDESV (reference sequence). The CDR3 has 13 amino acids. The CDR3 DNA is TGTGCCAGCAGCCTCCGGGGAGCGGCCGAGCAGTACTTC. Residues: CASSLRGAAEQYF.

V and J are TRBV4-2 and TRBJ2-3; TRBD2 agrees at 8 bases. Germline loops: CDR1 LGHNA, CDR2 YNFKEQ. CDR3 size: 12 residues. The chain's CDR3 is CGGGGRSDTQYF. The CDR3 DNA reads TGTGGGGGGGGCGGGAGGTCAGATACGCAGTATTTT.

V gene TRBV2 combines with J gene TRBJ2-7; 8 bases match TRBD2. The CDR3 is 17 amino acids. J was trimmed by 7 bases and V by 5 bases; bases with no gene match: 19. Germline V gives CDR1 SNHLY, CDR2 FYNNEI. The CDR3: CASSSVIGRGGPGEQYF. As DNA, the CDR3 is TGTGCCAGCAGTTCTGTCATCGGGAGGGGAGGTCCGGGGGAGCAGTACTTC.

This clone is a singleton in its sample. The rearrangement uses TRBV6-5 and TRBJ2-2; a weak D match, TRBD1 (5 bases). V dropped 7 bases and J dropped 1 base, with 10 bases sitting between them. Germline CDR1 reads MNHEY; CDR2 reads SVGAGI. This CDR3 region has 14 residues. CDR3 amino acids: CASKTTVNTGELFF. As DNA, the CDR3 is TGTGCCAGCAAAACGACAGTGAACACCGGGGAGCTGTTTTTT.

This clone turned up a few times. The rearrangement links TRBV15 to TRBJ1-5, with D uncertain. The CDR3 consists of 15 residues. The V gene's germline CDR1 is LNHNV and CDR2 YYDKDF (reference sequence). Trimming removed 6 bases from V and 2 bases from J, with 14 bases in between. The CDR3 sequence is CATRSTEPGNQPQHF. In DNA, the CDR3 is TGTGCCACCAGATCGACTGAACCCGGCAATCAGCCCCAGCATTTT. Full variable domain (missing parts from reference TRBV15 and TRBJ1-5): DAMVIQNPRYQVTQFGKPVTLSCSQTLNHNVMYWYQQKSSQAPKLLFHYYDKDFNNEADTPDNFQSRRPNTSFCFLDIRSPGLGDTAMYLCATRSTEPGNQPQHFGDGTRLSIL.

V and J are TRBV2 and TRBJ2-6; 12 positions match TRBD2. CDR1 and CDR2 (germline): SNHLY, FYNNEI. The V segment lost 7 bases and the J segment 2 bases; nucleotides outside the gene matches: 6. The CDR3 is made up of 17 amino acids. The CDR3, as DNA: TGTGCCAGCAAGCCGACTAGCGGGAGAGCTGGGGCCAACGTCCTGACTTTC. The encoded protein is CASKPTSGRAGANVLTF.

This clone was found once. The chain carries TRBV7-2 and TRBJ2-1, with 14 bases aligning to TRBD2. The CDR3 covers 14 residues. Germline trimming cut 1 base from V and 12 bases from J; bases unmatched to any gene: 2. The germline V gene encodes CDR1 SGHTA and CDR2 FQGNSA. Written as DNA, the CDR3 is TGTGCCAGCAGCTTAGAGGGGACTAGCGGGAGGCAGTTCTTC. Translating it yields CASSLEGTSGRQFF.

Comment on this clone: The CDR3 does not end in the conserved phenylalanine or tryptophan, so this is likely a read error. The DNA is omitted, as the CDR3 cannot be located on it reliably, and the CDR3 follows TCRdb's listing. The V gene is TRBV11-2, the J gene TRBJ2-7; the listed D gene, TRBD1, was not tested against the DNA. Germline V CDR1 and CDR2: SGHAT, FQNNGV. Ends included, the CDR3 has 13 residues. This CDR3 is CASSSRLGQGILI.

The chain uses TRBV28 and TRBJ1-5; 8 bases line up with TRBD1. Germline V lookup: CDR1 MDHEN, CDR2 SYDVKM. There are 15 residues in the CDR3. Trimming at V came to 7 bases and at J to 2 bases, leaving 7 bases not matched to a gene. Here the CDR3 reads CASNTGGDGNQPQHF. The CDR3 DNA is TGTGCCAGCAATACAGGGGGGGATGGCAATCAGCCCCAGCATTTT.

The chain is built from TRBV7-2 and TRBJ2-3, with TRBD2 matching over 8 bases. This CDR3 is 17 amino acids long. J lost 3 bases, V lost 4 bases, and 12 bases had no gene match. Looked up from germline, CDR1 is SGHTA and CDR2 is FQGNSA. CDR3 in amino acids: CASSSTAPGLGTDTQYF. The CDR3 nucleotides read TGTGCCAGCAGCTCCACTGCTCCGGGACTAGGGACAGATACGCAGTATTTT.

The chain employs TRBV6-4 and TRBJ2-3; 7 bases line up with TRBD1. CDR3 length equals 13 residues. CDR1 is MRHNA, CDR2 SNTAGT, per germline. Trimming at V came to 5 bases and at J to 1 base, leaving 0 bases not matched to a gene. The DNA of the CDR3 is TGTGCCAGCAGTACAGGGGGCACAGATACGCAGTATTTT. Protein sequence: CASSTGGTDTQYF.

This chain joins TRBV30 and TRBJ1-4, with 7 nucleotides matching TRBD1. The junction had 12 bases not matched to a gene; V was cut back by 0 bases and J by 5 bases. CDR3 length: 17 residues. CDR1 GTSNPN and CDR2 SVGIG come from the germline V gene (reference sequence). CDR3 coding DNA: TGTGCCTGGAGTGTACTGGGGGCGGGACAGACGAATGAAAAACTGTTTTTT. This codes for CAWSVLGAGQTNEKLFF.

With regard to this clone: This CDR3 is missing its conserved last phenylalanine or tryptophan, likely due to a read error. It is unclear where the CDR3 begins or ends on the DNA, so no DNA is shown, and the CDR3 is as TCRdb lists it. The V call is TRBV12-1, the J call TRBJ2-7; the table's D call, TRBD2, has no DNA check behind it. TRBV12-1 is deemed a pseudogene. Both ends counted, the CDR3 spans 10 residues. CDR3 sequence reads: CASSFARELS.

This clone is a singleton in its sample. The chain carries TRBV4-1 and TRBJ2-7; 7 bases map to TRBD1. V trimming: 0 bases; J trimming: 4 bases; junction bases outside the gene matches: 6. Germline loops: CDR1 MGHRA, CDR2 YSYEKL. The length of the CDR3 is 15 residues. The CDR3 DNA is TGCGCCAGCAGCCAAGAGACAGGGCTGAGTTACGAGCAGTACTTC. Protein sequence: CASSQETGLSYEQYF.